The 18 T cell receptor beta chains reported below all come from one sample, sequenced in a study of T cell responses to AZD1222 COVID-19 vaccine. The repertoire was sequenced with immunoSEQ multiplex PCR; TCRdb's copy has only in-frame clones and lacks some. The sample shows over 150,000 clones, around 92% of them seen only once. The starting material was peripheral blood, obtained on day 0 of AZD1222 vaccination. All receptors come from an adult in good health.

The V and J genes are TRBV7-8 and TRBJ1-5, with D perhaps TRBD1 (6 bases). V lost 1 base and J 0 bases, leaving 22 bases between the germline ends. CDR3 size: 20 residues. Germline V gene data show CDR1 as SGHVS and CDR2 as FQNEAQ. This chain's CDR3 is CASSLGSFRGQGYSNQPQHF. DNA of the CDR3: TGTGCCAGCAGCTTAGGAAGTTTCCGGGGGCAGGGTTATAGCAATCAGCCCCAGCATTTT.

This clone has just one count. CDR3 loop: CASSSDSHSPLHF. The CDR3 DNA sequence: TGTGCCAGCAGTTCGGACTCCCATTCACCCCTCCACTTT. The gene calls are TRBV6-5 and TRBJ1-6; D is ambiguous. This CDR3 comprises 13 residues. In germline, CDR1 is MNHEY, CDR2 SVGAGI. The germline V and J ends were trimmed by 4 bases and 8 bases, with 9 bases remaining between them.

The chain joins TRBV4-1 to TRBJ1-4; D possibly corresponds to TRBD1 (5 bases). This CDR3 has 17 residues. Germline CDR1 and CDR2: MGHRA and YSYEKL. Between the trimmed V and J ends, which lost 6 bases and 0 bases, there was a span of 17 bases. CDR3 sequence: CASSPRGDPATNEKLFF. The CDR3 nucleotides are TGCGCCAGCAGTCCTCGGGGGGACCCAGCAACTAATGAAAAACTGTTTTTT.

The chain carries TRBV19 and TRBJ1-5; possible D gene TRBD1, 5 bases. Germline V gives CDR1 LNHDA, CDR2 SQIVND (reference sequence). The CDR3 extends over 15 amino acids. V lost 4 bases, J lost 4 bases, and 14 bases lay in between. CDR3 DNA sequence: TGTGCCAGTAGTAAGGGACTGAAGAAAAATCAGCCCCAGCATTTT. Translating gives CASSKGLKKNQPQHF.

The gene calls are TRBV19 and TRBJ2-3; 8 bases line up with TRBD2. CDR1 is LNHDA and CDR2 is SQIVND in the germline V gene (reference sequence). V dropped 6 bases and J dropped 4; count of bases not matched to a gene: 6. This CDR3 has 14 residues. The CDR3 region is CASRSAGEADTQYF. The CDR3 coding sequence is TGTGCCAGTAGATCAGCGGGAGAGGCAGATACGCAGTATTTT.

This chain joins TRBV5-6 and TRBJ1-2, with D unresolved. The CDR3 spans 12 residues. V lost 7 bases, J lost 2 bases, and 9 bases lay in between. The germline gives CDR1 SGHDT, CDR2 YYEEEE. The DNA for the CDR3 is TGTGCCAGCTGGAGGTGGAACTATGGCTACACCTTC. Protein: CASWRWNYGYTF.

The gene calls are TRBV29-1 and TRBJ2-3; D is unresolved. V was trimmed by 3 bases and J by 0 bases, leaving 4 bases between them. The CDR3 has 12 residues. Germline V gives CDR1 SQVTM, CDR2 ANQGSEA. Here the CDR3 DNA reads TGCAGCGTTGACGAGAGCACAGATACGCAGTATTTT. Protein: CSVDESTDTQYF.

The gene calls are TRBV24-1 and TRBJ2-1, with D unresolved. Trimming took 0 bases from V and 8 from J, leaving 13 bases between them. The CDR3 runs 15 residues. Germline CDR1 is KGHDR and CDR2 is SFDVKD. This CDR3 is CATSDLELGRDEQFF. The DNA for the CDR3 is TGTGCCACCAGTGATTTGGAGTTAGGTCGGGATGAGCAGTTCTTC.

This clone was counted once. The chain employs TRBV28 and TRBJ1-2; the match to TRBD1 covers 9 bases. In germline, CDR1 is MDHEN, CDR2 SYDVKM. The CDR3 consists of 13 residues. The trim removed 5 bases at V and 8 bases at J, leaving 6 bases unmatched. The CDR3 is CASSTTGGQGYTF. The CDR3 DNA reads as TGTGCCAGCAGTACCACAGGGGGCCAAGGCTACACCTTC.

This chain joins TRBV5-1 and TRBJ1-6; 8 bases map to TRBD1. V lost 0 bases, J lost 9 bases, and 8 bases stayed unmatched. The CDR3 spans 16 residues. The germline V gene has CDR1 SGHRS and CDR2 YFSETQ. The CDR3 sequence: CASSLAQTGDGSPLHF. The CDR3 DNA is TGCGCCAGCAGCTTGGCCCAGACAGGGGATGGTTCACCCCTCCACTTT.

The chain couples TRBV6-5 to TRBJ1-2; D gene ambiguous. The germline gives CDR1 MNHEY, CDR2 SVGAGI. The V end was cut by 6 bases, the J end by 8 bases, with 22 bases between. This CDR3 is built from 15 residues. CDR3: CASRHREGRIGGYTF. The CDR3 DNA reads TGTGCCAGCAGACACCGGGAAGGCCGGATAGGGGGCTACACCTTC.

The chain combines TRBV5-1 with TRBJ1-2, with a weak D call TRBD1 (5 bases). Germline lookup yields CDR1 SGHRS and CDR2 YFSETQ. V gave up 1 base and J gave up 8 bases, with 12 bases separating them. This CDR3 is built from 13 residues. Here the CDR3 reads CASSLWGPLGYTF. The CDR3 region has the DNA TGCGCCAGCAGCTTGTGGGGACCCCTGGGCTACACCTTC. Full variable domain (outside the CDR3, taken from reference TRBV5-1 and TRBJ1-2): KAGVTQTPRYLIKTRGQQVTLSCSPISGHRSVSWYQQTPGQGLQFLFEYFSETQRNKGNFPGRFSGRQFSNSRSEMNVSTLELGDSALYLCASSLWGPLGYTFGSGTRLTVV.

The sample holds one count of this clone. The chain joins TRBV6-5 to TRBJ2-1; the D is unclear. The CDR3 length is 14 residues. Trimming removed 6 bases at V and 5 bases at J, with 14 bases between. From germline, CDR1 is MNHEY and CDR2 SVGAGI. The DNA of the CDR3 is TGTGCCAGCAGCCTAAGAGGCCCCCACAATGAGCAGTTCTTC. Protein sequence: CASSLRGPHNEQFF.

The chain recombines TRBV11-2 with TRBJ2-1; D is unclear. Trimming cost V 1 base and J 0 bases, with 16 bases left between them. This CDR3 contains 18 residues. Per the germline V gene, CDR1 is SGHAT and CDR2 is FQNNGV. CDR3 in DNA: TGTGCCAGCAGCTTAGTATACTCAGGTGGTAGCTCCTACAATGAGCAGTTCTTC. It specifies CASSLVYSGGSSYNEQFF.

The V gene is TRBV2, the J gene TRBJ1-6, with D unclear. The CDR3 sequence is 15 residues long. Deletions cut 0 bases from V and 9 bases from J, with 12 bases between. Germline CDR1 is SNHLY and CDR2 is FYNNEI. The DNA for the CDR3 is TGTGCCAGCAGTGAAGCCGGGCCCCCCGCTTCACCCCTCCACTTT. Translation: CASSEAGPPASPLHF.

The rearrangement links TRBV11-2 to TRBJ1-3, with D possibly TRBD1 on 5 matching bases. CDR1 is SGHAT, CDR2 FQNNGV, per germline. Trimming shortened V by 4 bases and J by 2 bases, and 15 bases separated the two germline ends. CDR3 size: 16 residues. CDR3 protein: CASSWDLRGTGNTIYF. In DNA, the CDR3 is TGTGCCAGCAGCTGGGATTTAAGGGGAACTGGAAACACCATATATTTT.

The V call is TRBV6-2 or TRBV6-3, the J call TRBJ2-7; D gene ambiguous. Between the trimmed V and J ends, which lost 7 bases and 3 bases, there was a span of 13 bases. CDR3 size: 13 residues. Germline CDR1 is MNHEY and CDR2 is SVGEGT. This CDR3 is CASNPDVFYEQYF. In DNA form, the CDR3 reads TGTGCCAGCAACCCGGACGTATTCTACGAGCAGTACTTC.

This clone came up a few times. The V and J genes are TRBV7-9 and TRBJ1-2; weak D call: TRBD1 (5 bases). Germline V gene lookup returns CDR1 SEHNR and CDR2 FQNEAQ (reference sequence). V lost 9 bases and J lost 4, with 15 bases in between. This CDR3 comprises 13 residues. DNA for the CDR3: TGTGCCAGTTTTAGGGGCGCAGGCTATGGCTACACCTTC. It translates to CASFRGAGYGYTF.